One TCR beta chain is described in this entry. Its antigen is unknown. The sample contains more than one DNA sequence encoding this CDR3. This entry belongs to a study of shared clonotypes between healthy human individuals. The DNA input per sorted-subset replicate PCR was about 180 ng, corresponding to tens of thousands of T cell genomes. TCRdb keeps only in-frame clones here, not all; method: immunoSEQ multiplex PCR. The repertoire includes over 850,000 clones, approximately 78% of them detected once, and under 0.65% sits in the top ten. Findings of the study overall: Estimated clonotype richness was generally higher in naive than memory subsets.

The germline CDR1 and CDR2 sequences are DFQATT and SNEGSKA (reference sequence). The germline V and J ends were trimmed by 0 bases and 6 bases, with 6 bases remaining between them. The CDR3 contains 11 residues. A split of CD4+ cells into CD45RA+ naive and CD45RA-negative memory subsets was performed. V gene TRBV20-1 combines with J gene TRBJ2-7; D unclear. This sequence originates from a man between 18 and 35 years old in good health. Some clones in this sample may be carry-over from other donors' samples. The sequenced material came from memory CD4+ T cells from PBMCs. Subset noted: CD45RA-negative fraction. DNA of the CDR3: TGCAGTGCTAGAGATCTTTCCGAGCAGTACTTC. It codes for CSARDLSEQYF.